The 23 T cell receptor beta chains below come from one sample, sequenced in a study of cytomegalovirus exposure and HLA in healthy donors. This PCR relied on a set of 60 Vbeta primers and 13 Jbeta primers. Sequencing was performed with immunoSEQ multiplex PCR; in TCRdb, only in-frame clones are kept and a portion is missing. The sample has 100,000 to 150,000 clones; around three quarters are singletons. The source material was PBMCs. Every receptor here comes from a woman between 40 and 55 years old in good health and CMV-seropositive.

The gene calls are TRBV5-1 and TRBJ1-1; no definite D call. The CDR3 is 12 amino acids. CDR1 SGHRS and CDR2 YFSETQ come from the germline V gene. V gave up 3 bases and J gave up 0 bases, with 3 bases separating them. The chain's CDR3 is CASSSMNTEAFF. The CDR3 region has the DNA TGCGCCAGCAGCTCCATGAACACTGAAGCTTTCTTT.

This clone was recorded only once. The chain joins TRBV27 to TRBJ2-3, with TRBD2 matching 8 bases. Germline loops: CDR1 MNHEY, CDR2 SMNVEV (reference sequence). This CDR3 spans 12 amino acids. V lost 6 bases and J lost 6; bases outside the gene matches: 2. DNA of the CDR3: TGTGCCAGCAGCCGACTAGCGGATACGCAGTATTTT. Translation: CASSRLADTQYF.

The V call is TRBV23-1, the J call TRBJ1-5; D may be TRBD1 (6 bases). TRBV23-1 is labeled an ORF, and its function is uncertain. There are 17 residues in the CDR3. Deletions cut 3 bases from V and 5 bases from J, with 20 bases between. The CDR3 spells CASSQKPQGSGDQPQHF. The CDR3 nucleotides are TGCGCCAGCAGTCAGAAACCCCAGGGATCAGGGGATCAGCCCCAGCATTTT.

This clone was found once. V and J are TRBV5-1 and TRBJ2-7, with D tentatively TRBD2 (6 bases). This CDR3 is 14 amino acids long. With 8 bases removed from V and 3 bases from J, the gap between germline ends came to 18 bases. Germline V gene lookup returns CDR1 SGHRS and CDR2 YFSETQ. DNA of the CDR3: TGCGCCAGTGGGACCGGGACTCAAGGCTACGAGCAGTACTTC. Amino acid sequence: CASGTGTQGYEQYF.

The chain is built from TRBV5-1 and TRBJ2-7; 10 nucleotides align to TRBD2. The CDR3 sequence is 18 residues long. Trimming at V came to 0 bases and at J to 0 bases, leaving 9 bases not matched to a gene. The germline V gene encodes CDR1 SGHRS and CDR2 YFSETQ. CDR3 in DNA: TGCGCCAGCAGCTTGGCCGGTAGCGGGAGGACTATCTCCTACGAGCAGTACTTC. Translation gives CASSLAGSGRTISYEQYF. The full variable domain, in which reference TRBV5-1 and TRBJ2-7 provide the parts outside the CDR3, is KAGVTQTPRYLIKTRGQQVTLSCSPISGHRSVSWYQQTPGQGLQFLFEYFSETQRNKGNFPGRFSGRQFSNSRSEMNVSTLELGDSALYLCASSLAGSGRTISYEQYFGPGTRLTVT.

This clone was seen a few times. This chain uses TRBV19 with TRBJ2-5; weak D call: TRBD2 (6 bases). This CDR3 has 12 amino acids. Trimming removed 5 bases from V and 3 bases from J, with 7 bases in between. Per germline, CDR1 LNHDA and CDR2 SQIVND (reference sequence). The CDR3 here is CASSAGKETQYF. The CDR3 DNA sequence: TGTGCCAGTAGTGCGGGAAAAGAGACCCAGTACTTC.

This clone turned up a few times. The rearrangement links TRBV30 to TRBJ2-5; 11 bases agree with TRBD2. The CDR3 sequence is 16 residues long. J lost 4 bases, V lost 0 bases, and 7 bases had no gene match. From germline, CDR1 is GTSNPN and CDR2 SVGIG (reference sequence). For the CDR3, the DNA is TGTGCCTGGAGTGTAGTACTAGCGGGAGTGGGAGAGACCCAGTACTTC. Translating gives CAWSVVLAGVGETQYF.

This clone was observed once. This sequence joins TRBV10-3 and TRBJ1-1, with TRBD1 as a possible D gene (6 bases). CDR1 ENHRY and CDR2 SYGVKD come from the germline V gene. The V end lost 7 bases, the J end lost 4 bases, and 16 bases lay between the germline ends. The CDR3 is made up of 14 amino acids. The CDR3 region has the DNA TGTGCCATCACCCCGTCGACAGGTACCACTGAAGCTTTCTTT. Its protein is CAITPSTGTTEAFF.

This clone occurred a few times. V usage is TRBV5-1 and J usage is TRBJ1-2; TRBD1 aligns across 7 bases. CDR1 and CDR2 from the germline V gene are SGHRS and YFSETQ. J lost 7 bases, V lost 0 bases, and 6 bases had no gene match. The length of the CDR3 is 14 residues. CDR3 nucleotide sequence: TGCGCCAGCAGCTTGGTTGAGGGGGCGCGTGGCTACACCTTC. Its translation is CASSLVEGARGYTF.

This clone came up once. The chain is built from TRBV5-1 and TRBJ1-1, with D hard to call. Germline V gene lookup returns CDR1 SGHRS and CDR2 YFSETQ. Trimming shortened V by 5 bases and J by 6 bases, and 8 bases separated the two germline ends. The CDR3 sequence is 11 residues long. The CDR3 DNA reads TGCGCCAGCAGATTAGAGGCTGAAGCTTTCTTT. It translates to CASRLEAEAFF.

This clone occurred once. This chain uses TRBV6-5 with TRBJ1-1; TRBD1 agrees at 7 bases. Germline CDR1 reads MNHEY; CDR2 reads SVGAGI. With 8 bases clipped from V and 1 base from J, the junction kept 10 bases outside the gene matches. CDR3 size: 15 residues. CDR3 sequence reads: CASRPGRGRNTEAFF. The CDR3 DNA is TGTGCCAGCCGACCCGGGAGGGGGCGGAACACTGAAGCTTTCTTT.

J is TRBJ2-7 and V is TRBV7-2; 9 nucleotides match TRBD2. V was clipped by 5 bases and J by 0 bases; unmatched bases: 5. From germline, CDR1 is SGHTA and CDR2 FQGNSA. The CDR3 consists of 15 residues. CDR3: CASSLLSGSSYEQYF. DNA of the CDR3: TGTGCCAGCAGCCTCCTTAGCGGGAGCTCCTACGAGCAGTACTTC.

The chain employs TRBV7-2 and TRBJ2-7; 14 bases map to TRBD2. Germline V lookup: CDR1 SGHTA, CDR2 FQGNSA. V lost 5 bases and J lost 5; bases outside the gene matches: 5. The CDR3 totals 15 residues. The CDR3 is CASSMGLAGVNEQYF. The CDR3, as DNA: TGTGCCAGCAGCATGGGACTAGCGGGAGTTAACGAGCAGTACTTC.

The rearrangement links TRBV7-9 to TRBJ2-3; 8 positions agree with TRBD1. V lost 5 bases and J lost 2; bases outside the gene matches: 18. This CDR3 spans 19 amino acids. The germline gives CDR1 SEHNR, CDR2 FQNEAQ (reference sequence). CDR3 in amino acids: CASSPPEPTGVDDTDTQYF. The CDR3, as DNA: TGTGCCAGCAGCCCCCCTGAGCCGACAGGGGTGGATGACACAGATACGCAGTATTTT.

The chain is built from TRBV7-3 and TRBJ1-2, with 9 bases that match TRBD1. Trimming cost V 5 bases and J 4 bases; bases outside gene matches: 5. CDR3 length: 14 residues. Germline V gene lookup returns CDR1 SGHTA and CDR2 FQGTGA. In DNA, the CDR3 is TGTGCCAGCAGCCCCGGGACAGGGCCCTATGGCTACACCTTC. This codes for CASSPGTGPYGYTF. The full variable domain, rest sourced from reference TRBV7-3 and TRBJ1-2, is GAGVSQTPSNKVTEKGKYVELRCDPISGHTALYWYRQSLGQGPEFLIYFQGTGAADDSGLPNDRFFAVRPEGSVSTLKIQRTERGDSAVYLCASSPGTGPYGYTFGSGTRLTVV.

This chain connects TRBV9 to TRBJ1-4; D is perhaps TRBD1 (5 bases). Looked up from germline, CDR1 is SGDLS and CDR2 is YYNGEE. V lost 2 bases to trimming and J lost 11 bases, with 13 bases between them. The CDR3 sequence is 13 residues long. The DNA of the CDR3 is TGTGCCAGCAGCGTGGGGCCGGGGGACAAACTGTTTTTT. This gives the protein CASSVGPGDKLFF.

The chain carries TRBV7-9 and TRBJ1-1; 10 bases map to TRBD1. The CDR3 runs 15 residues. V trimming: 5 bases; J trimming: 4 bases; junction bases outside the gene matches: 7. Looked up from germline, CDR1 is SEHNR and CDR2 is FQNEAQ (reference sequence). In nucleotides, the CDR3 is TGTGCCAGCAGCCCACTCCGGGACAGGGGCACTGAAGCTTTCTTT. This gives the protein CASSPLRDRGTEAFF.

The chain employs TRBV6-4 and TRBJ2-2; D may be TRBD2 (5 bases). V was clipped by 6 bases and J by 3 bases, with 11 bases between them. Germline V gene sequence: CDR1 MRHNA, CDR2 SNTAGT. This CDR3 comprises 14 residues. CDR3 region: CASRKEADTGELFF. Written as DNA, the CDR3 is TGTGCCAGCAGAAAGGAGGCTGACACCGGGGAGCTGTTTTTT.

This clone has only a few counts. The chain carries TRBV9 and TRBJ2-5; 13 bases map to TRBD2. This CDR3 is 16 amino acids long. CDR1 is SGDLS and CDR2 is YYNGEE in the germline V gene. Trimming took 2 bases from V and 5 from J; bases not matched to a gene: 6. The CDR3 region has the DNA TGTGCCAGCAGCGTCACTAGCGGGGGGGCCCGGGAGACCCAGTACTTC. This encodes CASSVTSGGARETQYF.

V is TRBV4-2 and J is TRBJ2-7, with D tentatively TRBD2 (5 bases). V was shortened by 0 bases and J by 7 bases, with 10 bases between the two germline ends. The CDR3 consists of 13 residues. Germline-derived CDR1 and CDR2 are LGHNA and YNFKEQ. The CDR3 region is CASSQDDGIEQYF. Here the CDR3 DNA reads TGTGCCAGCAGCCAAGATGACGGGATTGAGCAGTACTTC.

The table lists this clone with a count of one. This rearrangement joins TRBV14 to TRBJ1-2; tentative D call: TRBD1 (5 bases). Germline lookup yields CDR1 SGHDN and CDR2 FVKESK. Trimming took off 2 bases at V and 1 base at J, with 8 bases between the two ends. The length of the CDR3 is 14 residues. CDR3 protein: CASSQWGSNYGYTF. CDR3 bases: TGTGCCAGCAGCCAATGGGGCAGTAACTATGGCTACACCTTC. The whole variable domain, filled in from reference TRBV14 and TRBJ1-2, reads EAGVTQFPSHSVIEKGQTVTLRCDPISGHDNLYWYRRVMGKEIKFLLHFVKESKQDESGMPNNRFLAERTGGTYSTLKVQPAELEDSGVYFCASSQWGSNYGYTFGSGTRLTVV.

The chain carries TRBV11-1 and TRBJ2-3, with TRBD2 matching over 13 bases. CDR1 is SGHAT and CDR2 is FQDESV in the germline V gene (reference sequence). V shed 4 bases, J shed 6 bases, and the junction held 4 bases outside the gene matches. The length of the CDR3 is 15 residues. The CDR3 DNA follows: TGTGCCAGCAGCTCAGGACTAGCGGGGGTGGATACGCAGTATTTT. Its protein is CASSSGLAGVDTQYF. Supplemented by reference TRBV11-1 and TRBJ2-3, the full variable domain reads EAEVAQSPRYKITEKSQAVAFWCDPISGHATLYWYRQILGQGPELLVQFQDESVVDDSQLPKDRFSAERLKGVDSTLKIQPAELGDSAMYLCASSSGLAGVDTQYFGPGTRLTVL.

This clone has just one count. This chain uses TRBV7-9 with TRBJ1-1; D gene ambiguous. CDR3 length equals 12 residues. Deletions cut 1 base from V and 6 bases from J, with 6 bases between. Germline CDR1 is SEHNR and CDR2 is FQNEAQ (reference sequence). CDR3 residues: CASSLGLPEAFF. The CDR3 DNA reads TGTGCCAGCAGCTTAGGTCTACCTGAAGCTTTCTTT.